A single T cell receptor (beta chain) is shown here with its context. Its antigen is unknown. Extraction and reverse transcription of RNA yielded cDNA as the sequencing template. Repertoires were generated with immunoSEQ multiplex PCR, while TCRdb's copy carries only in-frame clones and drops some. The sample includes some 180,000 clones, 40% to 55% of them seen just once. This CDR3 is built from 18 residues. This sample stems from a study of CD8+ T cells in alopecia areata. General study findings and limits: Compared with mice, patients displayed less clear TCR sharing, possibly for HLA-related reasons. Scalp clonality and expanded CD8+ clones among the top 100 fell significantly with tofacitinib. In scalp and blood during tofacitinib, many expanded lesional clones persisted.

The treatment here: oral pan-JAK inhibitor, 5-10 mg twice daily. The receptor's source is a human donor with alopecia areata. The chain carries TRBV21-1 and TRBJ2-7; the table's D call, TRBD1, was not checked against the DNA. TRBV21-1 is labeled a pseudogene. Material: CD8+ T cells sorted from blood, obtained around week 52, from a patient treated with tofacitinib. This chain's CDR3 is CASSKYVAVRASSYEQYF. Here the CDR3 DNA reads TGTGCCAGCAGCAAATACGTTGCCGTCAGGGCCAGCTCCTACGAGCAGTACTTC.